This T cell receptor beta chain was recorded in a study of blood T cells in healthy people across ages. The CDR3 sequence is 16 residues long. Germline V gives CDR1 DFQATT, CDR2 SNEGSKA (reference sequence). As for this clonotype: The junction shows a germline mismatch at one end, possibly a read error.

Combining a sample-barcoded 5' primer with a J-beta primer mix, a second PCR ran for roughly 6 to 11 cycles. TCRdb reprocessed the 5' RACE reads via MiXCR and lists one record per CDR3 protein. The repertoire has fewer than 2 million distinct CDR3 sequences, about two fifths of them found once; the top ten carry approximately 22%. This clonotype originated in a human donor in good health. This rearrangement joins TRBV20-1 to TRBJ1-1; TRBD1 agrees at 8 bases. Material: blood. The CDR3 protein is CNARALDRGDHTEAFF. Here the CDR3 DNA reads TGCAATGCTAGAGCCCTAGACAGGGGCGACCACACTGAAGCTTTCTTT.